The T cell receptor beta chain under discussion was sequenced for a study of long-term antiretroviral therapy in people with HIV. Post-ART PBMC samples numbered at least two per donor, and pre-ART ones at least one. Turning to this clone: What it binds is unknown.

Trimming at V came to 7 bases and at J to 3 bases, leaving 9 bases not matched to a gene. The germline CDR1 and CDR2 sequences are SGHVS and FQNEAQ. The CDR3 runs 16 residues. Sequencing used immunoSEQ v3.0 at survey level. Clones were sequenced by immunoSEQ multiplex PCR, and TCRdb holds only the in-frame ones, with some missing. The sample lists more than 25,000 clones, over 75% occurring once. Study outcomes and limitations: Post-ART diversity increased but stayed below transplant donor controls.

Sequencing was performed on unsorted PBMCs, taken 2 years after starting antiretroviral therapy. The TCR comes from a man between 50 and 59 years old with HIV. The rearrangement uses TRBV7-8 and TRBJ2-2; 9 nucleotides agree with TRBD1. CDR3 residues: CASIRDRVWYTGELFF. The CDR3 bases are TGTGCCAGCATCCGGGACAGGGTGTGGTACACCGGGGAGCTGTTTTTT.